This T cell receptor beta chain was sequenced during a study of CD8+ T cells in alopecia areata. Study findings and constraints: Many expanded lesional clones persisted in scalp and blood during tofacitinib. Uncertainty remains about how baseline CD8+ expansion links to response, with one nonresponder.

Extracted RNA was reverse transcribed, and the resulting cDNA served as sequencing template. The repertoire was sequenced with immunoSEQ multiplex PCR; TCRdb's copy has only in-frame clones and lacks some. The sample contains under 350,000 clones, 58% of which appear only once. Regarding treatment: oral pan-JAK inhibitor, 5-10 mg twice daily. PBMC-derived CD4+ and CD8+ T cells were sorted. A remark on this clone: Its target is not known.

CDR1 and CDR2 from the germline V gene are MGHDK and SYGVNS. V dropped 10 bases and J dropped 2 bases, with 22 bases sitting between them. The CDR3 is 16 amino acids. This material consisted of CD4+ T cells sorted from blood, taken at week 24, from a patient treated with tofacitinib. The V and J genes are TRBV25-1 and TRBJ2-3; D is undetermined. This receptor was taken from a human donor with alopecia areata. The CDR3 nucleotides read TGTGCCACGGTGCCAGGCGGCAGGACCAACACAGATACGCAGTATTTT. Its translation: CATVPGGRTNTDTQYF.